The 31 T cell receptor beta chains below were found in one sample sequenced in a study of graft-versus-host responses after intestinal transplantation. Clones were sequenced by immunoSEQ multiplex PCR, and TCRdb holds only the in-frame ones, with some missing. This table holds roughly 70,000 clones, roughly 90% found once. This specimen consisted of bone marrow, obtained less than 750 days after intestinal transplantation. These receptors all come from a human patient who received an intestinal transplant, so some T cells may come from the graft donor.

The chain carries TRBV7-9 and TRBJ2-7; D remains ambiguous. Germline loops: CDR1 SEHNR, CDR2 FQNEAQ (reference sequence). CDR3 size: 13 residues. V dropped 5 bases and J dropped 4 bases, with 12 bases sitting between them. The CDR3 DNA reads TGTGCCAGCAGCGCGGTGGGTTTATACGAGCAGTACTTC. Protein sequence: CASSAVGLYEQYF.

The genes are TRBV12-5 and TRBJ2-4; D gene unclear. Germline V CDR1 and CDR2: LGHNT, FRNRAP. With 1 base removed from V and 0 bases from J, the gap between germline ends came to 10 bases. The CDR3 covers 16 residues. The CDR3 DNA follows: TGTGCTAGTGGTTTGGGCTCGACTCGAGCCAAAAACATTCAGTACTTC. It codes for CASGLGSTRAKNIQYF.

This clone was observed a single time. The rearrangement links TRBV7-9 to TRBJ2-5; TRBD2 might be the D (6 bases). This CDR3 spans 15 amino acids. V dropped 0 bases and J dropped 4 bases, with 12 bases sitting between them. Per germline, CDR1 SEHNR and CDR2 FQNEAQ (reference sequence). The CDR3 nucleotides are TGTGCCAGCAGCTTAGCGTTGCAGGGAGGAGAGACCCAGTACTTC. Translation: CASSLALQGGETQYF.

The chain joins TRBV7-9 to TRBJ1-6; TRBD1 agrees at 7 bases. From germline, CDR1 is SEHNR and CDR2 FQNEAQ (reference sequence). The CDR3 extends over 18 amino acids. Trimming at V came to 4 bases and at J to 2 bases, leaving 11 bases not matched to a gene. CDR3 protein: CASSSTRDSDTYNSPLHF. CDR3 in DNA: TGTGCCAGCAGCTCGACCCGGGACAGCGACACCTATAATTCACCCCTCCACTTT.

The CDR3 DNA is TGTGCCAGCAGCTCCTCCGGGGGGGGGAAAGCTGAGCAGTTCTTC. As protein: CASSSSGGGKAEQFF. The chain is built from TRBV28 and TRBJ2-1; TRBD2 matches 8 bases. The CDR3 contains 15 residues. The V gene end was trimmed by 6 bases and the J gene end by 9 bases; junction bases not matched to a gene: 13. Germline values: CDR1 MDHEN, CDR2 SYDVKM.

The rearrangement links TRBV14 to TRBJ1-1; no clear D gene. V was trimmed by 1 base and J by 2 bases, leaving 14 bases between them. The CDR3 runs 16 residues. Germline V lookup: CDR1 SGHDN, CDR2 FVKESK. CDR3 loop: CASSQGWVRGNTEAFF. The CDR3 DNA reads TGTGCCAGCAGCCAAGGATGGGTACGGGGAAACACTGAAGCTTTCTTT.

This CDR3 reads CASSFGGIINEQYF. The CDR3 nucleotides read TGTGCCAGCAGTTTTGGGGGGATTATAAACGAGCAGTACTTC. The chain has TRBV28 and TRBJ2-7; a possible D gene is TRBD2 (6 bases). The CDR3 contains 14 residues. Looked up from germline, CDR1 is MDHEN and CDR2 is SYDVKM. The germline V and J ends were trimmed by 3 bases and 5 bases, with 14 bases remaining between them.

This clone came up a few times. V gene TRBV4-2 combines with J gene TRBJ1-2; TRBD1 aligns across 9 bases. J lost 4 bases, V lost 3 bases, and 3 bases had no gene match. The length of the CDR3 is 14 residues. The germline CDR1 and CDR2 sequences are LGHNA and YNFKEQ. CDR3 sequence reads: CASSQGQGAYGYTF. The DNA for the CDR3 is TGTGCCAGCAGCCAGGGACAGGGCGCCTATGGCTACACCTTC.

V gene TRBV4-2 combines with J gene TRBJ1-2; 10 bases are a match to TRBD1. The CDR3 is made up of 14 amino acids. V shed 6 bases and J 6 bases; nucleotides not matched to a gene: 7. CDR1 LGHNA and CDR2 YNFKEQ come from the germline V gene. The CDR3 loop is CASSPTGGLNGYTF. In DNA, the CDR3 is TGTGCCAGCAGTCCGACAGGGGGCTTAAATGGCTACACCTTC.

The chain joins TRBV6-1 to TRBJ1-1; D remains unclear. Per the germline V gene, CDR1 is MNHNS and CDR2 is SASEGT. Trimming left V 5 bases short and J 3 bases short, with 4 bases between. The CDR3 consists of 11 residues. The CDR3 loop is CASSSHTEAFF. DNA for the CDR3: TGTGCCAGCAGTTCTCACACTGAAGCTTTCTTT.

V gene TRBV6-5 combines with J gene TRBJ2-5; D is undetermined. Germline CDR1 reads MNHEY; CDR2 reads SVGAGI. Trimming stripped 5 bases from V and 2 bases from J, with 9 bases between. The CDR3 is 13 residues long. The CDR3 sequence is CASSIGIQETQYF. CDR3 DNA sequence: TGTGCCAGCAGTATAGGAATTCAAGAGACCCAGTACTTC.

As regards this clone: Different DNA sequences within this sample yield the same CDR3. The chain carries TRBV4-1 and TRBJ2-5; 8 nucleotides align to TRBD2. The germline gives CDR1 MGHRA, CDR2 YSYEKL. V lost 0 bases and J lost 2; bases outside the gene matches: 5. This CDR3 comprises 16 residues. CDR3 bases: TGCGCCAGCAGCCAAGATCGAGGCGGGGGGCAAGAGACCCAGTACTTC. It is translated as CASSQDRGGGQETQYF.

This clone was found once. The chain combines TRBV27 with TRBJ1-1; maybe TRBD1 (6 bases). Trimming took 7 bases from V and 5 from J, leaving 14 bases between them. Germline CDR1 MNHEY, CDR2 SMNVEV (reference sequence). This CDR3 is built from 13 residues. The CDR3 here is CASTNRVGTEAFF. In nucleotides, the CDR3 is TGTGCCAGCACAAACAGGGTGGGGACTGAAGCTTTCTTT.

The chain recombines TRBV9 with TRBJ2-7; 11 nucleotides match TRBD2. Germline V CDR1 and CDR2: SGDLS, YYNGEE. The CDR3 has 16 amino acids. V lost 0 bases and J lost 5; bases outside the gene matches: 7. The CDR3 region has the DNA TGTGCCAGCAGCGTAGAGGCCGGACTAGCGGGCAACGAGCAGTACTTC. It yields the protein CASSVEAGLAGNEQYF.

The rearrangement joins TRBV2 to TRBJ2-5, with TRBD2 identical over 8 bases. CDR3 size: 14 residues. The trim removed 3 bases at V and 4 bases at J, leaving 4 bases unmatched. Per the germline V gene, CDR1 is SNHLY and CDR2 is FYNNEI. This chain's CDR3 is CASSDRGGGETQYF. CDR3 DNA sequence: TGTGCCAGCAGTGACCGGGGGGGCGGAGAGACCCAGTACTTC.

The CDR3 is CASSVLRANTGELFF. Written as DNA, the CDR3 is TGTGCCAGCAGCGTACTGAGGGCAAACACCGGGGAGCTGTTTTTT. The V call is TRBV9, the J call TRBJ2-2; D is perhaps TRBD2 (5 bases). Trimming cost V 1 base and J 2 bases, with 9 bases left between them. CDR3 length equals 15 residues. Germline values: CDR1 SGDLS, CDR2 YYNGEE.

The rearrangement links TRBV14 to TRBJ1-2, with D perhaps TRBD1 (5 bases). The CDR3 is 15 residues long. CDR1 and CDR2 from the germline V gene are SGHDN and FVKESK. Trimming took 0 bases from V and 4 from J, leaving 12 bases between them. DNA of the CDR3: TGTGCCAGCAGCCAAGAACCGGGGCAGGTCTATGGCTACACCTTC. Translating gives CASSQEPGQVYGYTF.

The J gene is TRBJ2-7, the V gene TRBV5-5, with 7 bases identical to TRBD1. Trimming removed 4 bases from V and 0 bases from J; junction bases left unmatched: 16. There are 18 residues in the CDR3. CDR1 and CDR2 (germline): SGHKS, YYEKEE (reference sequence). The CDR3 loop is CASSPHRQRDSHSYEQYF. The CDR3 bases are TGTGCCAGCAGCCCCCACCGTCAGAGGGACAGCCACTCCTACGAGCAGTACTTC. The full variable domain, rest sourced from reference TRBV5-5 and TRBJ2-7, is DAGVTQSPTHLIKTRGQQVTLRCSPISGHKSVSWYQQVLGQGPQFIFQYYEKEERGRGNFPDRFSARQFPNYSSELNVNALLLGDSALYLCASSPHRQRDSHSYEQYFGPGTRLTVT.

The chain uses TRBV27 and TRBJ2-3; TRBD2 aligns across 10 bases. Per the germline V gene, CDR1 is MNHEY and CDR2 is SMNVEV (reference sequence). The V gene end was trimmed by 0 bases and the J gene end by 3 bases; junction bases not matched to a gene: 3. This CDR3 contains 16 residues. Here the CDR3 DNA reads TGTGCCAGCAGTTTATCAAGCGGGAGGGAGACAGATACGCAGTATTTT. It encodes CASSLSSGRETDTQYF.

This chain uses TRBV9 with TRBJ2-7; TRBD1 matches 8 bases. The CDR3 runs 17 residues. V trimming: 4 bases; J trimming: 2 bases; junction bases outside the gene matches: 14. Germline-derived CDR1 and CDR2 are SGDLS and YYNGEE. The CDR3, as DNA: TGTGCCAGCAGCCCCCACTCGACCGGGACAGGAACCTACGAGCAGTACTTC. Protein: CASSPHSTGTGTYEQYF.

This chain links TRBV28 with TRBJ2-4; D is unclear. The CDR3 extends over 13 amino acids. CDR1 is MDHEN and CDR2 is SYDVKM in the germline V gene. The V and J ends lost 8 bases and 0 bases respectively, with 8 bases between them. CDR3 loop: CASGPLAKNIQYF. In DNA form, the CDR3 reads TGTGCCAGCGGACCCCTAGCCAAAAACATTCAGTACTTC.

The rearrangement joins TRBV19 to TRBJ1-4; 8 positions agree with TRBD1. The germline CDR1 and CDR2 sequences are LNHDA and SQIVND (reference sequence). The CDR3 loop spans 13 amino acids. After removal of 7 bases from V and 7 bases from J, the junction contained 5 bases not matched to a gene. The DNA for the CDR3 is TGTGCCAGTAACGACAGGGGATCTGAAAAACTGTTTTTT. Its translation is CASNDRGSEKLFF.

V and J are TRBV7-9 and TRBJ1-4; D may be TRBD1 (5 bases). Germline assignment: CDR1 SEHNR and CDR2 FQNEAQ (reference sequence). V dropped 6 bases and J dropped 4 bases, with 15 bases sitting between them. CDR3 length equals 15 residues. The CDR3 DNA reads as TGTGCCAGCAGATCTAGGGGCGCCGTTAATGAAAAACTGTTTTTT. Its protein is CASRSRGAVNEKLFF.

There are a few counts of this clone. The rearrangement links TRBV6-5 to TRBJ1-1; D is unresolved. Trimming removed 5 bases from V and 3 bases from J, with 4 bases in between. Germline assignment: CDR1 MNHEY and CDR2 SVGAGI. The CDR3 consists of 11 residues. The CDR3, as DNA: TGTGCCAGCAGTAGGGACACTGAAGCTTTCTTT. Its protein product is CASSRDTEAFF.

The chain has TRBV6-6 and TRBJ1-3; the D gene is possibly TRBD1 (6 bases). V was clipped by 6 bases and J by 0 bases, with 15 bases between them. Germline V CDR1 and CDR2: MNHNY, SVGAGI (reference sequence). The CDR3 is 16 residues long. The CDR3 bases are TGTGCCAGCAGCCCCGGGGGGGCGCTCTCTGGAAACACCATATATTTT. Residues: CASSPGGALSGNTIYF.

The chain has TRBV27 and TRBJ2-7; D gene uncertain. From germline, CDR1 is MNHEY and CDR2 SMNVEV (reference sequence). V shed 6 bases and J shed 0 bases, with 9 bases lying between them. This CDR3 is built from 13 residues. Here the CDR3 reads CASRDGDSYEQYF. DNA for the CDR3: TGTGCCAGCAGGGATGGTGACTCCTACGAGCAGTACTTC.

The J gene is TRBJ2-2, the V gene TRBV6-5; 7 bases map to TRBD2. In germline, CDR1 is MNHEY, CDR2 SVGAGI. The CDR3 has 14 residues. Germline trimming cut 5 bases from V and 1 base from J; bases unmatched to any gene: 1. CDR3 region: CASSKRGNTGELFF. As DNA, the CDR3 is TGTGCCAGCAGTAAGCGGGGGAACACCGGGGAGCTGTTTTTT.

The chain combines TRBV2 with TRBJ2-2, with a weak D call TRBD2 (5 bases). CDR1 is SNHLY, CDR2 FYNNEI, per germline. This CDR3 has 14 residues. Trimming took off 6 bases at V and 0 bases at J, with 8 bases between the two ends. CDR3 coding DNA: TGTGCCAGCAGGACGGGGACGAACACCGGGGAGCTGTTTTTT. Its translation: CASRTGTNTGELFF.

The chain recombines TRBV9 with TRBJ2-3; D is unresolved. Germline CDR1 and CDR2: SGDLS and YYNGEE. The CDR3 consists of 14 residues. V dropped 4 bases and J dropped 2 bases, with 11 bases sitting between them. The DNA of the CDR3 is TGTGCCAGCAGCATTGGTATAACCACAGATACGCAGTATTTT. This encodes CASSIGITTDTQYF.

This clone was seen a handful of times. The chain's CDR3 is CASSPQTGVEQYF. CDR3 bases: TGTGCCAGCAGCCCCCAAACAGGCGTCGAGCAGTACTTC. This rearrangement joins TRBV11-2 to TRBJ2-7; a possible D gene is TRBD1 (5 bases). CDR1 and CDR2 from the germline V gene are SGHAT and FQNNGV. Trimming cost V 5 bases and J 6 bases, with 14 bases left between them. This CDR3 region has 13 residues.

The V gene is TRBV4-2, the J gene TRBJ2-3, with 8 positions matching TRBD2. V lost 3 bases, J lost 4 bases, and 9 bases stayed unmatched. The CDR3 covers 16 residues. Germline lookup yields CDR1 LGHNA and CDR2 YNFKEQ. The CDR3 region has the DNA TGTGCCAGCAGCCATTTAGCGGGGCCCCCTTCAGATACGCAGTATTTT. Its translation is CASSHLAGPPSDTQYF.